This T cell receptor beta chain was captured by sequencing in a study of molecular identifiers for immune sequencing clone quantification. Germline V lookup: CDR1 SEHNR, CDR2 FQNEAQ (reference sequence). CDR3 length equals 16 residues. With V trimmed by 6 bases and J by 4 bases, 7 bases remained unmatched. General observations from the study: Because of identical TCR molecules sharing a barcode, sizes of highly expanded clones could be underestimated.

This clonotype was found many times. The target antigen is unknown. Each CDR3 protein gets one entry after TCRdb re-called the PCR reads with MiXCR. The sample includes 300,000 to 400,000 distinct CDR3 sequences, under 25% of them seen just once. This receptor was taken from a human donor in good health. Some libraries in this study had Jurkat cell RNA spiked in. The sequencing input was naive CD8+ T cells from blood, with Jurkat cell RNA spiked in. Subset indicated: FACS-sorted CD8+CD4-CCR7+CD45RA+ naive T cells. J is TRBJ2-3 and V is TRBV7-9; 13 nucleotides line up with TRBD2. The CDR3 is CASRIYGLAGADTQYF. In DNA, the CDR3 is TGTGCCAGCAGGATTTATGGACTAGCGGGAGCAGATACGCAGTATTTT.